What follows describes a single T cell receptor (beta chain). This entry comes from a study of glioma-infiltrating T cells after dendritic cell vaccination. Input was approximately 2.1 ug genomic DNA, or all available if less. The primer mix had 60 V beta and 13 J beta primers. Sequencing used immunoSEQ multiplex PCR; TCRdb keeps in-frame clones, though not all of them. This table has fewer than 110,000 clones, 75% to 85% appearing once. CDR3 size: 16 residues. Between the trimmed V and J ends, which lost 2 bases and 2 bases, there was a span of 16 bases. Germline V gene data show CDR1 as SEHNR and CDR2 as FQNEAQ (reference sequence).

This clonotype originated in a human donor with glioblastoma. The sequencing here drew on blood, taken before dendritic cell vaccination. This chain connects TRBV7-9 to TRBJ2-7; possible D gene TRBD1, 5 bases. DNA of the CDR3: TGTGCCAGCAGCTTATATCAGGACATCAGGCCCTACGAGCAGTACTTC. Its protein product is CASSLYQDIRPYEQYF.